The 18 T cell receptor beta chains below were found in one sample sequenced in a study of blood T cell repertoires in COVID-19. Here immunoSEQ multiplex PCR was the method, and the copy in TCRdb shows in-frame clones only, minus some. The sample carries hundreds of thousands of clones, 65% to 90% recorded once. The sequencing input was peripheral blood. Receptors were obtained from a woman aged 55-69 years with COVID-19, enrolled during active disease.

This chain joins TRBV30 and TRBJ1-2, with 7 bases lining up with TRBD1. V was pared by 2 bases and J by 10 bases, with 7 bases of the junction left unmatched. The CDR3 consists of 12 residues. Germline CDR1 GTSNPN, CDR2 SVGIG (reference sequence). The CDR3 loop is CAWSSPGTVYTF. CDR3 nucleotide sequence: TGTGCCTGGAGTTCCCCCGGGACAGTCTACACCTTC. Looking up the rest from reference TRBV30 and TRBJ1-2 gives the full variable domain: SQTIHQWPATLVQPVGSPLSLECTVEGTSNPNLYWYRQAAGRGLQLLFYSVGIGQISSEVPQNLSASRPQDRQFILSSKKLLLSDSGFYLCAWSSPGTVYTFGSGTRLTVV.

CDR3 DNA: TGTGCCAGCAGCTCAACCGGAGTTGACACTGAAGCTTTCTTT. Its translation is CASSSTGVDTEAFF. The chain links TRBV7-9 to TRBJ1-1; no clear D gene. Germline CDR1 is SEHNR and CDR2 is FQNEAQ (reference sequence). The V end lost 4 bases, the J end lost 3 bases, and 12 bases lay between the germline ends. The CDR3 has 14 amino acids.

The chain joins TRBV18 to TRBJ1-4, with TRBD1 matching over 9 bases. CDR3 size: 16 residues. Germline CDR1 KGHSH, CDR2 LQKENI. The trim removed 3 bases at V and 8 bases at J, leaving 10 bases unmatched. CDR3 region: CASSPRATGGKEKLFF. CDR3 DNA: TGTGCCAGCTCACCTAGGGCGACAGGGGGGAAAGAAAAACTGTTTTTT.

This sequence joins TRBV5-4 and TRBJ1-6; perhaps TRBD1 as D (5 bases). The CDR3 covers 15 residues. Trimming cost V 4 bases and J 8 bases, with 16 bases left between them. Germline V CDR1 and CDR2: SGHNT, YYREEE (reference sequence). CDR3 coding DNA: TGTGCCAGCAGCACCCTGACAGTAGGTGATTCACCCCTCCACTTT. This gives the protein CASSTLTVGDSPLHF.

V usage is TRBV10-3 and J usage is TRBJ1-5; the D gene is possibly TRBD1 (5 bases). V was shortened by 0 bases and J by 0 bases, with 9 bases between the two germline ends. The CDR3 loop spans 16 amino acids. Germline V gives CDR1 ENHRY, CDR2 SYGVKD. For the CDR3, the DNA is TGTGCCATCAGTGAGTCAAGACAGCTTAGCAATCAGCCCCAGCATTTT. Translated, it gives CAISESRQLSNQPQHF.

This clone was seen a few times. The V gene is TRBV7-2, the J gene TRBJ1-2; D might be TRBD1 (6 bases). CDR1 and CDR2 from the germline V gene are SGHTA and FQGNSA. CDR3 length: 13 amino acids. The V end lost 2 bases, the J end lost 6 bases, and 10 bases lay between the germline ends. CDR3 loop: CASSLSRGDGYTF. DNA of the CDR3: TGTGCCAGCAGCTTAAGCAGGGGTGATGGCTACACCTTC.

This clone was picked up a small number of times. The sample carries other DNA sequences with the same CDR3. The chain joins TRBV10-1 to TRBJ1-6, with D maybe TRBD1 (6 bases). This CDR3 contains 13 residues. Germline V gives CDR1 WNHNN, CDR2 SYGVQD (reference sequence). Trimming took 3 bases from V and 9 from J, leaving 9 bases between them. In nucleotides, the CDR3 is TGCGCCAGCAGTGACAGGGGTGGTTCACCCCTCCACTTT. It specifies CASSDRGGSPLHF.

The chain joins TRBV6-5 to TRBJ1-1; TRBD1 is a possible D gene (6 bases). This CDR3 has 15 residues. Germline CDR1 reads MNHEY; CDR2 reads SVGAGI. The V end lost 0 bases, the J end lost 8 bases, and 16 bases lay between the germline ends. The DNA for the CDR3 is TGTGCCAGCAGTTACTCCCCGACAGGTTTTGGGGAAGCTTTCTTT. This encodes CASSYSPTGFGEAFF.

The chain combines TRBV23-1 with TRBJ2-5; maybe TRBD2 (5 bases). TRBV23-1 is noted as an ORF with a role that remains uncertain. Trimming left V 8 bases short and J 5 bases short, with 18 bases between. CDR3 length: 14 amino acids. CDR3: CASSGRAASETQYF. CDR3 bases: TGCGCCAGCTCCGGGCGGGCGGCGTCGGAGACCCAGTACTTC.

The V call is TRBV6-6, the J call TRBJ2-7; the D gene is possibly TRBD2 (5 bases). V dropped 0 bases and J dropped 6 bases, with 9 bases sitting between them. This CDR3 contains 13 residues. Germline V gene sequence: CDR1 MNHNY, CDR2 SVGAGI (reference sequence). CDR3 sequence: CASSYSEGSEQYF. CDR3 nucleotide sequence: TGTGCCAGCAGTTACTCTGAGGGTTCCGAGCAGTACTTC.

The V call is TRBV28, the J call TRBJ1-5, with a possible D match to TRBD1 (6 bases). The CDR3 runs 13 residues. With 5 bases removed from V and 11 bases from J, the gap between germline ends came to 16 bases. Germline V gene lookup returns CDR1 MDHEN and CDR2 SYDVKM. This chain's CDR3 is CASSPGQRLTQHF. Written as DNA, the CDR3 is TGTGCCAGCAGTCCAGGACAGCGTCTTACCCAGCATTTT.

The chain recombines TRBV27 with TRBJ1-2; D may be TRBD1 (6 bases). The ends were cut back, 5 bases at V and 0 bases at J, with 10 bases in the middle. Per germline, CDR1 MNHEY and CDR2 SMNVEV (reference sequence). This CDR3 is built from 14 residues. CDR3 sequence reads: CASSPRGTNYGYTF. CDR3 nucleotides: TGTGCCAGCAGTCCCAGGGGAACTAACTATGGCTACACCTTC.

The V gene is TRBV7-9, the J gene TRBJ2-4; D call uncertain. The germline gives CDR1 SEHNR, CDR2 FQNEAQ (reference sequence). This CDR3 is built from 14 residues. V was cut by 4 bases and J by 1 base, with 8 bases left in between. Here the CDR3 reads CASSSTGAKNIQYF. The CDR3 coding sequence is TGTGCCAGCAGCTCGACCGGGGCCAAAAACATTCAGTACTTC.

The J gene is TRBJ1-2, the V gene TRBV5-6; D uncertain. The CDR3 has 11 residues. The V gene's germline CDR1 is SGHDT and CDR2 YYEEEE. V was clipped by 1 base and J by 8 bases, with 6 bases between them. The CDR3 loop is CASSLSGGYTF. As DNA, the CDR3 is TGTGCCAGCAGCTTGTCGGGGGGCTACACCTTC.

The V gene is TRBV5-6, the J gene TRBJ2-3; TRBD2 aligns across 12 bases. Germline trimming cut 4 bases from V and 1 base from J; bases unmatched to any gene: 4. The germline V gene has CDR1 SGHDT and CDR2 YYEEEE. The CDR3 contains 16 residues. CDR3 nucleotide sequence: TGTGCCAGCAGCCGTCTAGCGGGGGGGGGCACAGATACGCAGTATTTT. It encodes CASSRLAGGGTDTQYF.

This chain links TRBV2 with TRBJ1-2; weak D call: TRBD1 (6 bases). This CDR3 is 13 amino acids long. The germline gives CDR1 SNHLY, CDR2 FYNNEI. The V end was cut by 6 bases, the J end by 2 bases, with 10 bases between. CDR3: CASSDTGNYGYTF. CDR3 nucleotides: TGTGCCAGCAGCGATACAGGGAACTATGGCTACACCTTC.

The chain joins TRBV5-1 to TRBJ2-3; 13 bases match TRBD2. The CDR3 sequence is 18 residues long. Per germline, CDR1 SGHRS and CDR2 YFSETQ. V was clipped by 4 bases and J by 0 bases; unmatched bases: 8. CDR3 DNA sequence: TGCGCCAGCAGCATCGGACTAGCGGGGGCCGGAAGCACAGATACGCAGTATTTT. The encoded protein is CASSIGLAGAGSTDTQYF. Full variable domain (missing parts from reference TRBV5-1 and TRBJ2-3): KAGVTQTPRYLIKTRGQQVTLSCSPISGHRSVSWYQQTPGQGLQFLFEYFSETQRNKGNFPGRFSGRQFSNSRSEMNVSTLELGDSALYLCASSIGLAGAGSTDTQYFGPGTRLTVL.

A note on this clone: The junction departs from germline at one end; a sequencing error may be responsible. Other DNA sequences from this sample encode an identical CDR3 as well. The chain is built from TRBV2 and TRBJ1-2; no clear D. CDR3 size: 14 residues. The germline gives CDR1 SNHLY, CDR2 FYNNEI. The CDR3 nucleotides read TGTGCTAGCAGTGATCGGGGTTCCAACTATGGCTACACCTTC. Translated, it gives CASSDRGSNYGYTF.